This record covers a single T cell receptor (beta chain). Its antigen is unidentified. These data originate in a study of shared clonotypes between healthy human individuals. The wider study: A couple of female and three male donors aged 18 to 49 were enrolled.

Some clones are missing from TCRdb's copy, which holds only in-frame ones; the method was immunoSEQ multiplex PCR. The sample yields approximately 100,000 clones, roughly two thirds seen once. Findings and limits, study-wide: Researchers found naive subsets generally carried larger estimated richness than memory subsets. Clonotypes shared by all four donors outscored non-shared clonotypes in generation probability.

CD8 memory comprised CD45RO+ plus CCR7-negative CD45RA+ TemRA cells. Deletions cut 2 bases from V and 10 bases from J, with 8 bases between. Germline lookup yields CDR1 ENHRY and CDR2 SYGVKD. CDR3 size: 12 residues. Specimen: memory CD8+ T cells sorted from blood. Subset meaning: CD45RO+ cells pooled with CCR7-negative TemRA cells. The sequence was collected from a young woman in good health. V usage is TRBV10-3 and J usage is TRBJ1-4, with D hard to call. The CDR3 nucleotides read TGTGCCATCAGTGAGCTCGGCGGAAAACTGTTTTTT. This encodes CAISELGGKLFF.